The 29 T cell receptor beta chains below all came from one sample that was sequenced in a study of shared clonotypes between healthy human individuals (dated by TCRdb to between 2020 and 2021). CD8 naive samples were CD45RO-negative cells positively selected for CCR7, giving a CD45RA+CCR7+ population that excluded TemRA cells. Libraries were prepared through the immunoSEQ multiplex PCR assay. What TCRdb holds here is the immuneACCESS table cut down to in-frame rearrangements. Part of the clones is not present; checked against another copy, under half of the missing clones reflect an unresolved V gene, and the others are unexplained. This sample comprises about 1.9 million clones, 90% to 95% of them detected only once. Jointly, the top ten make up around 1.7% of the sample. The sample was naive CD8+ T cells from PBMCs. In the paper's terms, the cell subset or site label means: CD45RA+CCR7+. These receptors all come from a man in his late teens or twenties in good health. Some clones in this sample may be carry-over from other donors' samples.

As DNA, the CDR3 is TGTGCCAGCACTGTAAGGGGGACAGGGGCCTACGAGCAGTACTTC. Translating it yields CASTVRGTGAYEQYF. The J gene is TRBJ2-7, the V gene TRBV6-1; TRBD1 agrees at 10 bases. V shed 7 bases, J shed 2 bases, and the junction held 8 bases outside the gene matches. CDR1 is MNHNS and CDR2 is SASEGT in the germline V gene. This CDR3 has 15 amino acids.

Details on this clone: Different DNA sequences within this sample yield the same CDR3. V and J are TRBV27 and TRBJ2-7; D is possibly TRBD1 or TRBD2 (5 bases each). Germline V gene sequence: CDR1 MNHEY, CDR2 SMNVEV (reference sequence). CDR3 length: 13 residues. Trimming removed 5 bases at V and 0 bases at J, with 8 bases between. The CDR3 loop reads CASSPGSSYEQYF. The CDR3 nucleotides are TGTGCCAGCAGTCCAGGGAGCTCCTACGAGCAGTACTTC.

The genes are TRBV6-6 and TRBJ1-2; D is unresolved. Trimming removed 8 bases from V and 3 bases from J, with 10 bases in between. The CDR3 sequence is 12 residues long. CDR1 MNHNY and CDR2 SVGAGI come from the germline V gene (reference sequence). The CDR3 DNA sequence: TGTGCCAGCCTGACCGGTTACTATGGCTACACCTTC. This encodes CASLTGYYGYTF.

This clone was seen once. The chain has TRBV5-6 and TRBJ2-1; maybe TRBD2 (5 bases). Germline V gene lookup returns CDR1 SGHDT and CDR2 YYEEEE. V lost 3 bases, J lost 0 bases, and 10 bases lay in between. CDR3 length: 15 amino acids. The CDR3 region has the DNA TGTGCCAGCAGCTCTGACTACGACTCCTACAATGAGCAGTTCTTC. Encoded protein: CASSSDYDSYNEQFF.

The chain joins TRBV7-9 to TRBJ2-1, with 8 bases lining up with TRBD1. This CDR3 region has 16 residues. CDR1 SEHNR and CDR2 FQNEAQ come from the germline V gene (reference sequence). With V trimmed by 2 bases and J by 4 bases, 7 bases remained unmatched. The CDR3 loop is CASSLSQGARYNEQFF. CDR3 sequence (DNA): TGTGCCAGCAGCTTATCGCAGGGGGCGCGTTACAATGAGCAGTTCTTC. Based on the CDR3 plus reference TRBV7-9 and TRBJ2-1, the full variable domain is DTGVSQNPRHKITKRGQNVTFRCDPISEHNRLYWYRQTLGQGPEFLTYFQNEAQLEKSRLLSDRFSAERPKGSFSTLEIQRTEQGDSAMYLCASSLSQGARYNEQFFGPGTRLTVL.

The chain employs TRBV7-9 and TRBJ1-3; D remains ambiguous. Trimming removed 0 bases at V and 8 bases at J, with 14 bases between. Germline V gene sequence: CDR1 SEHNR, CDR2 FQNEAQ (reference sequence). The CDR3 contains 15 residues. CDR3 protein: CASSLAQPVVDTIYF. CDR3 in DNA: TGTGCCAGCAGCTTAGCGCAACCCGTTGTGGACACCATATATTTT.

The chain employs TRBV19 and TRBJ1-2; the D is unclear. The V end lost 3 bases, the J end lost 6 bases, and 14 bases lay between the germline ends. The V gene's germline CDR1 is LNHDA and CDR2 SQIVND (reference sequence). The CDR3 runs 14 residues. The CDR3 region has the DNA TGTGCCAGTAGTATTTGGCGGGGTTCCCATGGCTACACCTTC. This codes for CASSIWRGSHGYTF.

The chain combines TRBV6-1 with TRBJ2-5; no firm D call. CDR1 MNHNS and CDR2 SASEGT come from the germline V gene. This CDR3 contains 18 residues. V dropped 3 bases and J dropped 1 base, with 21 bases sitting between them. CDR3 DNA: TGTGCCAGCAGTGATTACGTCAACTTGGGTGGGATCCAAGAGACCCAGTACTTC. Encoded protein: CASSDYVNLGGIQETQYF.

The chain employs TRBV5-6 and TRBJ2-7; 8 nucleotides agree with TRBD1. The CDR3 loop spans 13 amino acids. Germline lookup yields CDR1 SGHDT and CDR2 YYEEEE. V was pared by 4 bases and J by 0 bases, with 0 bases of the junction left unmatched. CDR3: CASSTGGSYEQYF. In DNA, the CDR3 is TGTGCCAGCAGCACAGGGGGCTCCTACGAGCAGTACTTC.

The chain carries TRBV5-4 and TRBJ2-1; D is undetermined. The CDR3 runs 14 residues. Trimming shortened V by 5 bases and J by 0 bases, and 9 bases separated the two germline ends. CDR1 SGHNT and CDR2 YYREEE come from the germline V gene (reference sequence). CDR3: CASRPLSSYNEQFF. The CDR3 coding sequence is TGTGCCAGCAGGCCACTCAGCTCCTACAATGAGCAGTTCTTC.

J is TRBJ1-1 and V is TRBV7-2, with a possible D match to TRBD1 (5 bases). V lost 2 bases to trimming and J lost 1 base, with 11 bases between them. CDR1 is SGHTA, CDR2 FQGNSA, per germline. This CDR3 has 15 residues. As DNA, the CDR3 is TGTGCCAGCAGCTTACTGGGGACGGCGAACACTGAAGCTTTCTTT. This sequence encodes CASSLLGTANTEAFF.

The rearrangement uses TRBV19 and TRBJ1-1, with a possible D match to TRBD1 (5 bases). V was clipped by 5 bases and J by 1 base, with 17 bases between them. Germline-derived CDR1 and CDR2 are LNHDA and SQIVND (reference sequence). CDR3 size: 16 residues. Here the CDR3 DNA reads TGTGCCAGTAGTGCGGGCCGGGGGTATTGGAACACTGAAGCTTTCTTT. It specifies CASSAGRGYWNTEAFF.

The J gene is TRBJ2-1, the V gene TRBV11-2, with TRBD2 matching 13 bases. Germline V gene data show CDR1 as SGHAT and CDR2 as FQNNGV. J gave up 9 bases and V 5 bases, and 16 bases lay outside the gene matches. CDR3 length equals 18 residues. The CDR3 nucleotides are TGTGCCAGCAGCCAAACCCCCACTAGCGGGAGGGCCGAGGGTGAGCAGTTCTTC. It specifies CASSQTPTSGRAEGEQFF.

The chain joins TRBV2 to TRBJ2-7; 10 positions match TRBD2. This CDR3 region has 16 residues. V was pared by 4 bases and J by 4 bases, with 10 bases of the junction left unmatched. Germline V gene data show CDR1 as SNHLY and CDR2 as FYNNEI. The CDR3 sequence is CASSVGLAALRYEQYF. The CDR3, as DNA: TGTGCCAGCAGTGTTGGACTAGCGGCCCTGCGGTACGAGCAGTACTTC. Filled out from reference TRBV2 and TRBJ2-7, the complete variable domain reads EPEVTQTPSHQVTQMGQEVILRCVPISNHLYFYWYRQILGQKVEFLVSFYNNEISEKSEIFDDQFSVERPDGSNFTLKIRSTKLEDSAMYFCASSVGLAALRYEQYFGPGTRLTVT.

The rearrangement uses TRBV2 and TRBJ2-1, with 9 bases matching TRBD2. V lost 6 bases and J lost 1; bases outside the gene matches: 4. Germline V CDR1 and CDR2: SNHLY, FYNNEI. The CDR3 contains 15 residues. The CDR3 DNA reads as TGTGCCAGCAGACCGGGACTAGCATCCTACAATGAGCAGTTCTTC. Amino acids: CASRPGLASYNEQFF. Full variable domain (remainder filled in from reference TRBV2 and TRBJ2-1): EPEVTQTPSHQVTQMGQEVILRCVPISNHLYFYWYRQILGQKVEFLVSFYNNEISEKSEIFDDQFSVERPDGSNFTLKIRSTKLEDSAMYFCASRPGLASYNEQFFGPGTRLTVL.

This clone was seen a few times. This sequence joins TRBV19 and TRBJ1-5; 8 bases map to TRBD1. Trimming took 6 bases from V and 4 from J; bases not matched to a gene: 14. Germline V gene sequence: CDR1 LNHDA, CDR2 SQIVND (reference sequence). This CDR3 spans 17 amino acids. CDR3 loop: CASSPRGPGGWNQPQHF. Written as DNA, the CDR3 is TGTGCCAGTAGCCCCAGGGGGCCAGGAGGTTGGAATCAGCCCCAGCATTTT. Looking up the rest from reference TRBV19 and TRBJ1-5 gives the full variable domain: DGGITQSPKYLFRKEGQNVTLSCEQNLNHDAMYWYRQDPGQGLRLIYYSQIVNDFQKGDIAEGYSVSREKKESFPLTVTSAQKNPTAFYLCASSPRGPGGWNQPQHFGDGTRLSIL.

CDR3 DNA sequence: TGCGCCAGCAGCCAAGGAATGGAGCAGTTCTTC. Translated, it gives CASSQGMEQFF. The chain joins TRBV4-1 to TRBJ2-1; D ambiguous. V lost 1 base and J 10 bases, leaving 5 bases between the germline ends. The CDR3 consists of 11 residues. CDR1 and CDR2 (germline): MGHRA, YSYEKL.

V is TRBV28 and J is TRBJ2-2; D gene ambiguous. Trimming pared 3 bases from V and 9 bases from J, leaving 8 bases between. Per the germline V gene, CDR1 is MDHEN and CDR2 is SYDVKM. This CDR3 contains 12 residues. CDR3 nucleotide sequence: TGTGCCAGCAGTTTTCTGAATAGGGAGCTGTTTTTT. Amino acid sequence: CASSFLNRELFF.

The rearrangement uses TRBV28 and TRBJ1-2; D not resolved. Trimming removed 3 bases from V and 4 bases from J, with 9 bases in between. CDR1 and CDR2 from the germline V gene are MDHEN and SYDVKM. The CDR3 contains 13 residues. The CDR3 sequence is CASSLERVYGYTF. CDR3 coding DNA: TGTGCCAGCAGTTTGGAAAGGGTCTATGGCTACACCTTC.

This clone appeared a few times. The rearrangement uses TRBV2 and TRBJ1-3, with unresolved D. Germline CDR1 and CDR2: SNHLY and FYNNEI. V lost 10 bases and J 0 bases, leaving 19 bases between the germline ends. The CDR3 spans 16 residues. The CDR3 reads CATQTANSFSGNTIYF. The CDR3 DNA is TGTGCCACCCAGACCGCCAACTCCTTCTCTGGAAACACCATATATTTT.

CDR3 loop: CASSWTGASRGYTF. CDR3 sequence (DNA): TGTGCCAGCAGTTGGACAGGGGCGTCACGGGGCTACACCTTC. This chain uses TRBV27 with TRBJ1-2, with 9 bases identical to TRBD1. Trimming at V came to 4 bases and at J to 8 bases, leaving 8 bases not matched to a gene. The CDR3 runs 14 residues. Germline lookup yields CDR1 MNHEY and CDR2 SMNVEV (reference sequence).

Written as DNA, the CDR3 is TGTGCCAGCAGCTTAGGCCGGGACATTTCGGCCGGCTACACCTTC. It codes for CASSLGRDISAGYTF. The chain carries TRBV13 and TRBJ1-2, with D maybe TRBD1 (6 bases). CDR1 and CDR2 from the germline V gene are PRHDT and FYEKMQ (reference sequence). The CDR3 sequence is 15 residues long. Trimming removed 0 bases from V and 8 bases from J, with 16 bases in between.

The rearrangement uses TRBV7-9 and TRBJ1-1; TRBD1 matches 8 bases. V lost 4 bases and J lost 6; bases outside the gene matches: 1. The CDR3 totals 12 residues. CDR1 and CDR2 (germline): SEHNR, FQNEAQ (reference sequence). CDR3 sequence reads: CASSWTGPEAFF. The DNA of the CDR3 is TGTGCCAGCAGCTGGACAGGGCCTGAAGCTTTCTTT.

The rearrangement uses TRBV5-8 and TRBJ2-7; 16 nucleotides line up with TRBD2. Germline-derived CDR1 and CDR2 are SGHTS and YDEGEE. Trimming cost V 3 bases and J 6 bases; bases outside gene matches: 12. This CDR3 comprises 18 residues. CDR3 sequence (DNA): TGTGCCAGCAGCTCGCTGGGACTAGCGGGAGGGCCTATGAGCGAGCAGTACTTC. Its translation is CASSSLGLAGGPMSEQYF.

The chain employs TRBV27 and TRBJ1-2, with D unresolved. Germline V gives CDR1 MNHEY, CDR2 SMNVEV (reference sequence). This CDR3 spans 13 amino acids. Deletions cut 6 bases from V and 2 bases from J, with 10 bases between. This CDR3 is CASSLKRNYGYTF. The CDR3, as DNA: TGTGCCAGCAGCCTGAAACGAAACTATGGCTACACCTTC.

V is TRBV27 and J is TRBJ1-2, with 12 bases matching TRBD1. The ends lost 4 bases at V and 5 bases at J; junction bases unmatched: 11. CDR1 MNHEY and CDR2 SMNVEV come from the germline V gene (reference sequence). There are 17 residues in the CDR3. The CDR3 DNA follows: TGTGCCAGCAGTTCGGGGCGGGGGGACAGGGGGCTGTATGGCTACACCTTC. Translating it yields CASSSGRGDRGLYGYTF.

This rearrangement joins TRBV28 to TRBJ2-2; the D gene is possibly TRBD1 (5 bases). V was clipped by 2 bases and J by 6 bases, with 7 bases between them. The CDR3 is 13 residues long. CDR1 is MDHEN, CDR2 SYDVKM, per germline. In DNA form, the CDR3 reads TGTGCCAGCAGTTTAGCAGGGTCCGGGGAGCTGTTTTTT. The encoded protein is CASSLAGSGELFF.

The chain combines TRBV9 with TRBJ1-1; D gene unclear. Germline CDR1 is SGDLS and CDR2 is YYNGEE. Trimming removed 4 bases from V and 4 bases from J, with 8 bases in between. This CDR3 has 12 residues. The chain's CDR3 is CASSSIGTEAFF. The CDR3, as DNA: TGTGCCAGCAGCTCAATTGGCACTGAAGCTTTCTTT.

The chain carries TRBV4-2 and TRBJ2-3; TRBD2 agrees at 8 bases. The CDR3 consists of 17 residues. Germline V gene data show CDR1 as LGHNA and CDR2 as YNFKEQ. J lost 0 bases, V lost 3 bases, and 8 bases had no gene match. Here the CDR3 DNA reads TGTGCCAGCAGCCATGATACTAGCGGCACTAGCACAGATACGCAGTATTTT. Translating it yields CASSHDTSGTSTDTQYF.